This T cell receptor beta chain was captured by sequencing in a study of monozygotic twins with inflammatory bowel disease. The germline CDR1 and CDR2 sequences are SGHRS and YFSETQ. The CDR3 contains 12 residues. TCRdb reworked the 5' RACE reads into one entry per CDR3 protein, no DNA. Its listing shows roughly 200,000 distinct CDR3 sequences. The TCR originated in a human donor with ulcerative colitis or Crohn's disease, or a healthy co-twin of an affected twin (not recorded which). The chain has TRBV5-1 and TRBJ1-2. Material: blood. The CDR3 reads CASSAAFYGYTF. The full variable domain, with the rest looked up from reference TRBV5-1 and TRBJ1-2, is KAGVTQTPRYLIKTRGQQVTLSCSPISGHRSVSWYQQTPGQGLQFLFEYFSETQRNKGNFPGRFSGRQFSNSRSEMNVSTLELGDSALYLCASSAAFYGYTFGSGTRLTVV.